These T cell receptor beta chains were read from a single sample in a study of blood T cells in healthy people across ages. TCRdb independently ran MiXCR on the 5' RACE reads; one entry per CDR3 protein. Of roughly 1.9 million distinct CDR3 sequences in the sample, roughly two fifths were seen once. Sequencing was carried out using blood. Every receptor here comes from a human donor in good health. CDR3s include the opening cysteine and the closing phenylalanine or tryptophan. Fields, in order: V gene, D gene, CDR3 protein. A D gene is named only where the DNA matches it firmly.

TRBV2 | TRBD1 | CASSRDRYPLNFSTDTQYF
TRBV7-2 | TRBD1 | CASSQGVSSHNEQFF
TRBV9 | TRBD2 | CASSVGVGLAGLTYEQYF
TRBV29-1 | NA | CSVCREKGTEAFF
TRBV12-3/TRBV12-4 | NA | CASSLTDSRTQYF
TRBV12-3/TRBV12-4 | TRBD1 | CASSPTTGKKGWQYF
TRBV4-2 | NA | CASGQVRGGELFF
TRBV3-1 | NA | CASSPTIRYYGYTF
TRBV9 | NA | CASSVYRDIDYGYTF
TRBV29-1 | NA | CSVNTAGSWETQYF
TRBV7-9 | TRBD1 | CASSPTAQGRQYF
TRBV12-5 | NA | CASGLGPQKAFF
TRBV2 | NA | CASSEAYKFFETQYF
TRBV20-1 | NA | CSARIENEQFF
TRBV20-1 | TRBD1 | CSARASDRGPEKLFF
TRBV10-2 | NA | CASSESTSNTGELFF
TRBV10-3 | NA | CAIRPGQGGYTF
TRBV29-1 | TRBD1 | CSAEGWTGINGYTF
TRBV7-3 | TRBD1 | CASSLKGPGQGTDTQYF
TRBV7-2 | TRBD2 | CASSSLGGARYNEQFF
TRBV29-1 | TRBD1 | CSVARTGNFGYTF
TRBV4-1 | TRBD2 | CASSQETSGGLNTGELFF
TRBV13 | TRBD1 | CASSSEPGQGRHEQYF
TRBV7-9 | NA | CASSPRLFSGANVLTF
TRBV7-2 | NA | CASGLFRGRKSEQYF
TRBV5-1 | NA | CASREGTVSPGEQFF
TRBV20-1 | NA | CSARDIRRGFNEQFF
TRBV5-1 | TRBD1 | CASSDNRGEAFF
TRBV12-3/TRBV12-4 | TRBD2 | CASSAGLAGGADTQYF